This TCR beta chain was identified in a study of T cell responses to AZD1222 COVID-19 vaccine. Study information: It was second doses at about 4 or about 12 weeks that were pooled. Study-wide results and limits: Donors were mostly white British, more females; clonal diversity possibly underestimated. Just 5 to 7 AZD1222 recipients tested seropositive at baseline. Of spike-specific TCRs, nearly half reportedly target regions left unmutated in variants.

About this clone: Its antigen is as yet unknown.

The junction had 14 bases not matched to a gene; V was cut back by 7 bases and J by 10 bases. CDR3 length: 15 amino acids. Germline lookup yields CDR1 LNHDA and CDR2 SQIVND (reference sequence). TCRdb's table, derived via immunoSEQ multiplex PCR, lists solely in-frame clones and lacks some. The sample holds 130,000 to 150,000 clones, around 90% seen once. Source: peripheral blood, taken on day 0 of AZD1222 vaccination. The sequence was obtained from an adult in good health. The J gene is TRBJ2-1, the V gene TRBV19; the match to TRBD2 covers 9 bases. The CDR3 sequence: CASTRGGLARQEQFF. The CDR3 DNA follows: TGTGCCAGTACCCGGGGGGGACTAGCCCGCCAAGAGCAGTTCTTC.